These 22 T cell receptor beta chains share one sample of origin, sequenced in a study of CD8+ T cells in alopecia areata. Isolated RNA was reverse transcribed into cDNA used as the sequencing template. The data were produced by immunoSEQ multiplex PCR, yet TCRdb's version contains in-frame clones alone and is incomplete. This table has 150,000 to 200,000 clones, less than 70% appearing once. Specified treatment: oral pan-JAK inhibitor, 5-10 mg twice daily. The sequencing here drew on CD4+ T cells sorted from blood, taken around week 47, from a patient treated with tofacitinib. All receptors come from a human donor with alopecia areata.

The rearrangement joins TRBV5-1 to TRBJ1-1; no clear D gene. Trimming shortened V by 1 base and J by 0 bases, and 10 bases separated the two germline ends. CDR1 and CDR2 from the germline V gene are SGHRS and YFSETQ. This CDR3 has 15 residues. The CDR3 nucleotides are TGCGCCAGCAGCTTGATTGACCTCATGAACACTGAAGCTTTCTTT. Amino acids: CASSLIDLMNTEAFF.

A remark on this clone: In the same sample, other DNA sequences code for this CDR3. The genes are TRBV30 and TRBJ1-1; D not resolved. V lost 0 bases and J lost 1, with 6 bases in between. Looked up from germline, CDR1 is GTSNPN and CDR2 is SVGIG (reference sequence). The CDR3 totals 13 residues. CDR3 DNA sequence: TGTGCCTGGAGTGTTCAGAGGAACACTGAAGCTTTCTTT. Its protein is CAWSVQRNTEAFF.

The CDR3, as DNA: TGCGCCAGCTACGGGACAGGGAGGAGTGGCTACACCTTC. Protein product: CASYGTGRSGYTF. V and J are TRBV5-1 and TRBJ1-2; TRBD1 agrees at 9 bases. The CDR3 totals 13 residues. J gave up 7 bases and V 7 bases, and 8 bases lay outside the gene matches. Per the germline V gene, CDR1 is SGHRS and CDR2 is YFSETQ. The entire variable domain, with the rest obtained from reference TRBV5-1 and TRBJ1-2, is as follows: KAGVTQTPRYLIKTRGQQVTLSCSPISGHRSVSWYQQTPGQGLQFLFEYFSETQRNKGNFPGRFSGRQFSNSRSEMNVSTLELGDSALYLCASYGTGRSGYTFGSGTRLTVV.

This clone appeared a few times. The rearrangement uses TRBV5-1 and TRBJ2-2; D gene unclear. V was clipped by 0 bases and J by 3 bases, with 15 bases between them. This CDR3 comprises 17 residues. Per the germline V gene, CDR1 is SGHRS and CDR2 is YFSETQ. The CDR3 DNA reads TGCGCCAGCAGCTTGGGGGGTCCCCGGACGGACACCGGGGAGCTGTTTTTT. This translates into CASSLGGPRTDTGELFF. Using reference TRBV5-1 and TRBJ2-2 for the parts outside the CDR3, the full variable domain is KAGVTQTPRYLIKTRGQQVTLSCSPISGHRSVSWYQQTPGQGLQFLFEYFSETQRNKGNFPGRFSGRQFSNSRSEMNVSTLELGDSALYLCASSLGGPRTDTGELFFGEGSRLTVL.

This clone has just a few counts. The rearrangement uses TRBV7-9 and TRBJ1-5; D remains unclear. CDR3 length: 15 amino acids. The ends were cut back, 0 bases at V and 0 bases at J, with 6 bases in the middle. Germline V lookup: CDR1 SEHNR, CDR2 FQNEAQ (reference sequence). CDR3 coding DNA: TGTGCCAGCAGCTTAGCCCCAGGTAGCAATCAGCCCCAGCATTTT. Translating it yields CASSLAPGSNQPQHF. The whole variable domain, filled in from reference TRBV7-9 and TRBJ1-5, reads DTGVSQNPRHKITKRGQNVTFRCDPISEHNRLYWYRQTLGQGPEFLTYFQNEAQLEKSRLLSDRFSAERPKGSFSTLEIQRTEQGDSAMYLCASSLAPGSNQPQHFGDGTRLSIL.

This clone came up a few times. J is TRBJ2-1 and V is TRBV19, with a tentative D call TRBD1 (5 bases). The germline V and J ends were trimmed by 4 bases and 7 bases, with 11 bases remaining between them. Germline loops: CDR1 LNHDA, CDR2 SQIVND (reference sequence). CDR3 size: 13 residues. CDR3: CASSKAGLNEQFF. CDR3 bases: TGTGCCAGTAGTAAGGCAGGGTTGAATGAGCAGTTCTTC.

The gene calls are TRBV29-1 and TRBJ1-2, with 8 bases fitting TRBD1. Germline assignment: CDR1 SQVTM and CDR2 ANQGSEA. This CDR3 is built from 17 residues. V shed 1 base, J shed 2 bases, and the junction held 12 bases outside the gene matches. CDR3: CSVEVRVRGPLNYGYTF. In DNA, the CDR3 is TGCAGCGTTGAAGTTCGAGTCAGGGGGCCGCTGAACTATGGCTACACCTTC.

J is TRBJ2-2 and V is TRBV29-1; D is perhaps TRBD1 or TRBD2 (6 bases each). This CDR3 is built from 14 residues. Trimming removed 7 bases from V and 2 bases from J, with 14 bases in between. Germline CDR1 reads SQVTM; CDR2 reads ANQGSEA. The CDR3 sequence: CSGLEGVNTGELFF. CDR3 DNA sequence: TGCAGCGGCCTGGAGGGGGTTAACACCGGGGAGCTGTTTTTT.

The V call is TRBV19, the J call TRBJ1-2, with unresolved D. This CDR3 has 13 residues. Per the germline V gene, CDR1 is LNHDA and CDR2 is SQIVND (reference sequence). V lost 4 bases and J lost 4, with 10 bases in between. CDR3 region: CASSTGPAYGYTF. CDR3 bases: TGTGCCAGTAGTACAGGACCGGCCTATGGCTACACCTTC.

V and J are TRBV27 and TRBJ2-7; 8 nucleotides line up with TRBD1. In germline, CDR1 is MNHEY, CDR2 SMNVEV (reference sequence). V lost 4 bases, J lost 2 bases, and 7 bases stayed unmatched. The CDR3 spans 15 residues. CDR3 protein: CASSSDRGTTYEQYF. The CDR3 DNA reads TGTGCCAGCAGTTCAGACAGGGGAACTACCTACGAGCAGTACTTC.

The chain employs TRBV29-1 and TRBJ1-1; 7 positions agree with TRBD1. This CDR3 has 14 amino acids. Germline V CDR1 and CDR2: SQVTM, ANQGSEA. Trimming removed 6 bases from V and 0 bases from J; junction bases left unmatched: 7. CDR3 in amino acids: CSVPRGSLNTEAFF. Here the CDR3 DNA reads TGCAGCGTCCCCAGGGGGTCCCTGAACACTGAAGCTTTCTTT.

The chain couples TRBV7-8 to TRBJ1-2; no firm D call. V lost 0 bases and J lost 7, with 12 bases in between. This CDR3 comprises 14 residues. CDR1 is SGHVS, CDR2 FQNEAQ, per germline. CDR3 nucleotides: TGTGCCAGCAGCTTAGCGTTTGTAGATTCTGGCTACACCTTC. Residues: CASSLAFVDSGYTF.

The J gene is TRBJ2-7, the V gene TRBV30; D gene uncertain. Trimming stripped 5 bases from V and 0 bases from J, with 8 bases between. This CDR3 is 12 amino acids long. Germline V gene data show CDR1 as GTSNPN and CDR2 as SVGIG (reference sequence). The CDR3 is CAWSHSSYEQYF. CDR3 sequence (DNA): TGTGCCTGGTCTCACTCCTCCTACGAGCAGTACTTC. The variable domain in full, with the rest retrieved from reference TRBV30 and TRBJ2-7, is SQTIHQWPATLVQPVGSPLSLECTVEGTSNPNLYWYRQAAGRGLQLLFYSVGIGQISSEVPQNLSASRPQDRQFILSSKKLLLSDSGFYLCAWSHSSYEQYFGPGTRLTVT.

The chain combines TRBV5-1 with TRBJ2-7; TRBD1 agrees at 9 bases. After removal of 5 bases from V and 5 bases from J, the junction contained 11 bases not matched to a gene. The V gene's germline CDR1 is SGHRS and CDR2 YFSETQ. The CDR3 loop spans 15 amino acids. The CDR3 DNA reads TGCGCCAGCAGGACAGGGGGAGGATTATACAACGAGCAGTACTTC. As protein: CASRTGGGLYNEQYF.

V gene TRBV25-1 combines with J gene TRBJ1-5; a possible D gene is TRBD1 (5 bases). V lost 2 bases, J lost 7 bases, and 15 bases lay in between. The V gene's germline CDR1 is MGHDK and CDR2 SYGVNS. This CDR3 spans 15 amino acids. The CDR3 DNA follows: TGTGCCAGCAGTGAACCGGGCCCCGAGGGGCAGCCCCAGCATTTT. This gives the protein CASSEPGPEGQPQHF. Combining the CDR3 with reference TRBV25-1 and TRBJ1-5 gives the whole variable domain EADIYQTPRYLVIGTGKKITLECSQTMGHDKMYWYQQDPGMELHLIHYSYGVNSTEKGDLSSESTVSRIRTEHFPLTLESARPSHTSQYLCASSEPGPEGQPQHFGDGTRLSIL.

This chain joins TRBV5-1 and TRBJ1-2; no clear D gene. The V end was cut by 0 bases, the J end by 2 bases, with 11 bases between. The germline CDR1 and CDR2 sequences are SGHRS and YFSETQ. The length of the CDR3 is 15 residues. CDR3 sequence (DNA): TGCGCCAGCAGCTTGGCCGGTTTAGGGAACTATGGCTACACCTTC. Translation gives CASSLAGLGNYGYTF.

Comment on this clone: This sample also contains other DNA sequences that code for the same CDR3. This chain joins TRBV7-2 and TRBJ2-7; tentative D call: TRBD2 (5 bases). This CDR3 comprises 15 residues. Trimming stripped 0 bases from V and 0 bases from J, with 9 bases between. Germline values: CDR1 SGHTA, CDR2 FQGNSA. The CDR3 region is CASSLAAGSSYEQYF. DNA of the CDR3: TGTGCCAGCAGCTTAGCGGCGGGTAGCTCCTACGAGCAGTACTTC.

The V gene is TRBV18, the J gene TRBJ1-6; no firm D call. Germline assignment: CDR1 KGHSH and CDR2 LQKENI. The CDR3 has 12 amino acids. Trimming shortened V by 3 bases and J by 7 bases, and 4 bases separated the two germline ends. The CDR3 DNA follows: TGTGCCAGCTCACCCCCCAATTCACCCCTCCACTTT. Its protein product is CASSPPNSPLHF.

This clone was found once. The genes are TRBV29-1 and TRBJ2-2; D perhaps matches TRBD1 (5 bases). V lost 6 bases, J lost 5 bases, and 7 bases lay in between. The CDR3 extends over 11 amino acids. Per germline, CDR1 SQVTM and CDR2 ANQGSEA. The CDR3 loop is CSVRDTGELFF. The CDR3 DNA reads TGCAGCGTCAGGGATACCGGGGAGCTGTTTTTT.

The genes are TRBV7-2 and TRBJ2-5; 7 nucleotides agree with TRBD2. CDR1 is SGHTA, CDR2 FQGNSA, per germline. The V and J ends lost 0 bases and 0 bases, in that order; junction bases with no gene match: 10. CDR3 length equals 18 residues. The CDR3 DNA sequence: TGTGCCAGCAGCTTAGCCCCCGCCGGGGGGACGTACCAAGAGACCCAGTACTTC. It codes for CASSLAPAGGTYQETQYF. Based on the CDR3 plus reference TRBV7-2 and TRBJ2-5, the full variable domain is GAGVSQSPSNKVTEKGKDVELRCDPISGHTALYWYRQSLGQGLEFLIYFQGNSAPDKSGLPSDRFSAERTGGSVSTLTIQRTQQEDSAVYLCASSLAPAGGTYQETQYFGPGTRLLVL.

The chain joins TRBV5-1 to TRBJ2-5, with a weak D call TRBD1 (6 bases). The CDR3 consists of 14 residues. Germline loops: CDR1 SGHRS, CDR2 YFSETQ. Trimming took 0 bases from V and 3 from J, leaving 9 bases between them. The CDR3 region is CASSLERTEETQYF. Here the CDR3 DNA reads TGCGCCAGCAGCTTGGAAAGGACAGAAGAGACCCAGTACTTC.

V gene TRBV5-1 combines with J gene TRBJ2-2, with D maybe TRBD2 (6 bases). The CDR3 loop spans 14 amino acids. Trimming removed 4 bases from V and 8 bases from J, with 15 bases in between. Germline CDR1 and CDR2: SGHRS and YFSETQ. CDR3 nucleotides: TGCGCCAGCAGCACACGACTAGATAGAGGGGAGCTGTTTTTT. It yields the protein CASSTRLDRGELFF.